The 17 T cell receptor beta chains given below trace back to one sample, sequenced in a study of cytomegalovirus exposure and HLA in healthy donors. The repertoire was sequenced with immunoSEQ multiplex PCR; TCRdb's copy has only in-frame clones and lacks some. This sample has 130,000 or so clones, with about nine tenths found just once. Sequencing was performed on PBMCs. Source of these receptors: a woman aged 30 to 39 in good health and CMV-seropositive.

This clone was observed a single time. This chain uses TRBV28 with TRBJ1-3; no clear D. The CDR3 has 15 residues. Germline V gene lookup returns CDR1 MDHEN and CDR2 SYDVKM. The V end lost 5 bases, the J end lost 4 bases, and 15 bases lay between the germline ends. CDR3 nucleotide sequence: TGTGCCAGCAGTCCCGGACTCCAAGGAGGAAACACCATATATTTT. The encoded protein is CASSPGLQGGNTIYF.

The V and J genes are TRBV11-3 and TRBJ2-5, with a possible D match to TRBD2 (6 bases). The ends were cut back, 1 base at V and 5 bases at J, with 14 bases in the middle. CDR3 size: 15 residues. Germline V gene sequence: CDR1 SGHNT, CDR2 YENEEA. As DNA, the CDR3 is TGTGCCAGCAGCTTAGGGCGGGGCGCGGGGGAGACCCAGTACTTC. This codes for CASSLGRGAGETQYF.

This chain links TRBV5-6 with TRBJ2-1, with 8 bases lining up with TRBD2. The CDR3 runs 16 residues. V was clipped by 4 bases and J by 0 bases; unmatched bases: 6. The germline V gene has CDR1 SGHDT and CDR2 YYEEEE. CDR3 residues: CASSPAGTSSYNEQFF. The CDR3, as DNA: TGTGCCAGCAGCCCAGCCGGGACTAGCTCCTACAATGAGCAGTTCTTC.

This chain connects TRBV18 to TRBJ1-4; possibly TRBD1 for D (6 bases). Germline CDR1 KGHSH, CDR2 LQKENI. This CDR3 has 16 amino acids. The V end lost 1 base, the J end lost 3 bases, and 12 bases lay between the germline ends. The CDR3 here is CASSPRGPGANEKLFF. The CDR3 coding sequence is TGTGCCAGCTCACCACGGGGCCCAGGGGCTAATGAAAAACTGTTTTTT.

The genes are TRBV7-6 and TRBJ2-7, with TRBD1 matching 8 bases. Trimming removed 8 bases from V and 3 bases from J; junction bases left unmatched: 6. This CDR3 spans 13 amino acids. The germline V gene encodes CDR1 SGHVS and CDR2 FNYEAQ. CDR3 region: CASSATGGYEQYF. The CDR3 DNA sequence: TGTGCCAGCTCGGCTACAGGGGGCTACGAGCAGTACTTC.

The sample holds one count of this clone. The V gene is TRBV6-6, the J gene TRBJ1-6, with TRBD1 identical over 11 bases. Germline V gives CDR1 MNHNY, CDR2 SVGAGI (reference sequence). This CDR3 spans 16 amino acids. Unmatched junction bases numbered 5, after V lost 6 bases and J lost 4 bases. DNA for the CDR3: TGTGCCAGCAGGGGAGGGACAGGGGGTTATAATTCACCCCTCCACTTT. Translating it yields CASRGGTGGYNSPLHF.

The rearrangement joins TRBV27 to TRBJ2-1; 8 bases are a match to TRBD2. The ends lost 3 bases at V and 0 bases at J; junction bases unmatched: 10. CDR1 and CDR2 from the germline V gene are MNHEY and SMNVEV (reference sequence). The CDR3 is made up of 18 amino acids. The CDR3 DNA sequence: TGTGCCAGCAGTTTGTTGAGGATGGCGGGAGGCTCCTACAATGAGCAGTTCTTC. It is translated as CASSLLRMAGGSYNEQFF.

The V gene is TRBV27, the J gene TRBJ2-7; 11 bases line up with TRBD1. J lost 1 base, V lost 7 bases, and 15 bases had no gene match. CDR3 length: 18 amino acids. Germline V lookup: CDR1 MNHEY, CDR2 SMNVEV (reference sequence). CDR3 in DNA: TGTGCCAGCAATTGGACACCCGGACAGGGGGCCAGATCCTACGAGCAGTACTTC. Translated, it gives CASNWTPGQGARSYEQYF.

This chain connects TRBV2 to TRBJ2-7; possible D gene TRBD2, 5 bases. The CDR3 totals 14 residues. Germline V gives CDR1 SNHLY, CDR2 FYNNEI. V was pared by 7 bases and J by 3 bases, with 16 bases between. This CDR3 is CASKVGHGSYEQYF. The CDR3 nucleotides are TGTGCCAGCAAGGTCGGGCATGGGAGCTACGAGCAGTACTTC.

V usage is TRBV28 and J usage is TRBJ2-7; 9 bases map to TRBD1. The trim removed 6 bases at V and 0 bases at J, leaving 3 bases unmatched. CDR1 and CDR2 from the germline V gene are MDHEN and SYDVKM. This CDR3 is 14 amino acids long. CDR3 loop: CASSRDRDSYEQYF. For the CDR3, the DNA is TGTGCCAGCAGCCGGGACAGGGACTCCTACGAGCAGTACTTC.

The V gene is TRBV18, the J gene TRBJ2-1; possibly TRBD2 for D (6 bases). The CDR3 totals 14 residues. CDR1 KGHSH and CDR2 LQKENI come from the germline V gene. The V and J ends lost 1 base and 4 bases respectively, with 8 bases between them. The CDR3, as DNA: TGTGCCAGCTCACCACTCGGGGGTTACAATGAGCAGTTCTTC. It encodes CASSPLGGYNEQFF.

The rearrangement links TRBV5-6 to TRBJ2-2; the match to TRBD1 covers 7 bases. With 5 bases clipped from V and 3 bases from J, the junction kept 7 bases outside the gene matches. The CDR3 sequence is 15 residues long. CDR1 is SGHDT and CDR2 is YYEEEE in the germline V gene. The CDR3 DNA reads TGTGCCAGCAGGTCAACAGGGGAGTACACCGGGGAGCTGTTTTTT. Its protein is CASRSTGEYTGELFF.

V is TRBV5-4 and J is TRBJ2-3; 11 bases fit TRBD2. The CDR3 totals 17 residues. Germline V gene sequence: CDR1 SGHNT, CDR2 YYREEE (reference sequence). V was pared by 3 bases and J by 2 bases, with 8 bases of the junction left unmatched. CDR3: CASSSTTSGASTDTQYF. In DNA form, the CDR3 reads TGTGCCAGCAGCTCGACGACTAGCGGGGCCTCCACAGATACGCAGTATTTT. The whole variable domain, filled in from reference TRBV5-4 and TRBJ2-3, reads ETGVTQSPTHLIKTRGQQVTLRCSSQSGHNTVSWYQQALGQGPQFIFQYYREEENGRGNFPPRFSGLQFPNYSSELNVNALELDDSALYLCASSSTTSGASTDTQYFGPGTRLTVL.

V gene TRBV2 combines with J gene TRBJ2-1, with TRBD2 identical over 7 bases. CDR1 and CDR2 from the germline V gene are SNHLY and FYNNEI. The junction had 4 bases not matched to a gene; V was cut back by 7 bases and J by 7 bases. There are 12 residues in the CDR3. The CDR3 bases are TGTGCCAGCAATCGACTAGCAAATGAGCAGTTCTTC. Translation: CASNRLANEQFF.

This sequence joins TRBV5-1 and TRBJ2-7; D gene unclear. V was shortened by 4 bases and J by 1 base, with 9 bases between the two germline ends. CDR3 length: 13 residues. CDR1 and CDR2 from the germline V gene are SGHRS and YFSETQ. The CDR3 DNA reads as TGCGCCAGCAGCATCCAGTTATCCTACGAGCAGTACTTC. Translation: CASSIQLSYEQYF.

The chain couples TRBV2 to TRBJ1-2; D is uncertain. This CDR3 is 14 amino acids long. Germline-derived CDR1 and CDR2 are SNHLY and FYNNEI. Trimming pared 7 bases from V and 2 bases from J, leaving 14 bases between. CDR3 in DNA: TGTGCCAGCAACGTTGAGGGTTTAAACTATGGCTACACCTTC. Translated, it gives CASNVEGLNYGYTF.

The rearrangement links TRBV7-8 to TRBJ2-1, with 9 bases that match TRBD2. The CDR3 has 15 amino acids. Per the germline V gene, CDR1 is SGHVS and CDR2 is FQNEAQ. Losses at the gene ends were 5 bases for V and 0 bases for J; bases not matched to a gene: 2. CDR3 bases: TGTGCCAGCAGCAAAGCGGGGGGCTCCTACAATGAGCAGTTCTTC. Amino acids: CASSKAGGSYNEQFF.